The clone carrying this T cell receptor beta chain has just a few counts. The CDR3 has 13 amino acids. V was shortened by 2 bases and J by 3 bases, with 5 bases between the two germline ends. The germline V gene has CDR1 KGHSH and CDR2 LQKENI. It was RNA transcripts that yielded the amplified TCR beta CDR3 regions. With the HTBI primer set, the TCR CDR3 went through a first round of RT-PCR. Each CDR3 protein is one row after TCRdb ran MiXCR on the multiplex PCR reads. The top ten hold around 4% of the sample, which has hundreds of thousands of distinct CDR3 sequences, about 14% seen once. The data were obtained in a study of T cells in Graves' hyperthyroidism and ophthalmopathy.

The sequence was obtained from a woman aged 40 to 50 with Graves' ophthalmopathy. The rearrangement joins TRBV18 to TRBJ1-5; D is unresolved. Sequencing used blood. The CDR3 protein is CASSPGFNQPQHF. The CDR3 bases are TGTGCCAGCTCACCAGGGTTCAATCAGCCCCAGCATTTT.